The 26 T cell receptor beta chains below were found in one sample sequenced in a study of T cell responses to AZD1222 COVID-19 vaccine. Produced via immunoSEQ multiplex PCR; TCRdb's table is partial and in-frame only. Here the sample spans more than 100,000 clones, approximately 90% being singletons. The sequenced sample was peripheral blood, obtained 28 days after the second AZD1222 dose. Source of these receptors: an adult who received the AZD1222 COVID-19 vaccine.

The chain uses TRBV19 and TRBJ1-5, with a tentative D call TRBD1 (5 bases). The V gene's germline CDR1 is LNHDA and CDR2 SQIVND (reference sequence). The CDR3 is 15 amino acids. Deletions cut 5 bases from V and 5 bases from J, with 16 bases between. CDR3 sequence reads: CASSDTGTADQPQHF. The DNA of the CDR3 is TGTGCCAGTAGTGACACCGGGACGGCGGATCAGCCCCAGCATTTT.

The J gene is TRBJ2-7, the V gene TRBV3-1 (or the pseudogene TRBV3-2); 8 bases align to TRBD1. The CDR3 is 15 residues long. V dropped 3 bases and J dropped 3; count of bases not matched to a gene: 7. Germline values: CDR1 LGHDT, CDR2 YNNKEL (reference sequence). The DNA of the CDR3 is TGTGCCAGCAGCCACCCCGGGACAGGACGCTACGAGCAGTACTTC. It translates to CASSHPGTGRYEQYF.

This clone was detected only once. V is TRBV5-1 and J is TRBJ2-2, with D possibly being TRBD1 (5 bases). Germline CDR1 is SGHRS and CDR2 is YFSETQ. V dropped 2 bases and J dropped 7 bases, with 12 bases sitting between them. The CDR3 contains 14 residues. CDR3 bases: TGCGCCAGCAGCTTTTTAGCCCAGGGCGGGGAGCTGTTTTTT. Translation gives CASSFLAQGGELFF.

The rearrangement uses TRBV5-4 and TRBJ2-1, with D perhaps being TRBD1 or TRBD2 (5 bases each). The CDR3 consists of 16 residues. V was shortened by 3 bases and J by 0 bases, with 13 bases between the two germline ends. Germline CDR1 is SGHNT and CDR2 is YYREEE (reference sequence). CDR3 residues: CASSSGTVRSYNEQFF. CDR3 coding DNA: TGTGCCAGCAGCTCGGGGACGGTTCGCTCCTACAATGAGCAGTTCTTC.

The CDR3: CASSRQAQGNQPQHF. CDR3 bases: TGTGCCAGTAGTAGGCAGGCCCAGGGCAATCAGCCCCAGCATTTT. This chain uses TRBV19 with TRBJ1-5; D gene unclear. CDR3 size: 15 residues. Germline V gives CDR1 LNHDA, CDR2 SQIVND (reference sequence). Trimming took off 4 bases at V and 2 bases at J, with 12 bases between the two ends.

The chain combines TRBV5-1 with TRBJ2-1; 12 bases are shared with TRBD2. V lost 0 bases, J lost 2 bases, and 3 bases stayed unmatched. The CDR3 consists of 17 residues. The germline V gene has CDR1 SGHRS and CDR2 YFSETQ. The CDR3 nucleotides are TGCGCCAGCAGCTTGGCCCTAGCGGGGGGGGCCTACAATGAGCAGTTCTTC. Protein product: CASSLALAGGAYNEQFF.

This clone was seen only a few times. V is TRBV29-1 and J is TRBJ2-7; 7 nucleotides align to TRBD1. The V gene end was trimmed by 4 bases and the J gene end by 1 base; junction bases not matched to a gene: 4. Germline assignment: CDR1 SQVTM and CDR2 ANQGSEA. The CDR3 extends over 13 amino acids. The CDR3 coding sequence is TGCAGCGTTGCGCTGACAGGGTCCTACGAGCAGTACTTC. Protein sequence: CSVALTGSYEQYF.

The V call is TRBV4-3, the J call TRBJ1-3; the D gene is possibly TRBD1 (6 bases). The germline V gene has CDR1 LGHNA and CDR2 YSLEER. The CDR3 extends over 14 amino acids. The V end lost 3 bases, the J end lost 2 bases, and 8 bases lay between the germline ends. CDR3 region: CASSQSGAGNTIYF. CDR3 coding DNA: TGCGCCAGCAGCCAGTCAGGGGCTGGAAACACCATATATTTT.

This clone showed up just a few times. This chain joins TRBV18 and TRBJ1-2, with unresolved D. The CDR3 has 17 amino acids. Per the germline V gene, CDR1 is KGHSH and CDR2 is LQKENI. With 6 bases removed from V and 1 base from J, the gap between germline ends came to 21 bases. CDR3 loop: CASSPGLDSYNNYGYTF. The CDR3 DNA follows: TGTGCCAGCTCCCCCGGTCTTGATTCCTATAATAACTATGGCTACACCTTC.

J is TRBJ1-2 and V is TRBV6-5; 7 bases match TRBD1. This CDR3 comprises 15 residues. CDR1 and CDR2 from the germline V gene are MNHEY and SVGAGI. Trimming at V came to 0 bases and at J to 2 bases, leaving 3 bases not matched to a gene. The CDR3 nucleotides are TGTGCCAGCAGTTACTCGGCAGGGGGAAACTATGGCTACACCTTC. It codes for CASSYSAGGNYGYTF.

The rearrangement uses TRBV30 and TRBJ1-3; 9 bases are shared with TRBD1. Looked up from germline, CDR1 is GTSNPN and CDR2 is SVGIG (reference sequence). The CDR3 runs 13 residues. J was trimmed by 4 bases and V by 5 bases; bases with no gene match: 3. The chain's CDR3 is CAWAGTGGNTIYF. The CDR3 DNA sequence: TGTGCCTGGGCAGGGACAGGGGGAAACACCATATATTTT.

The chain links TRBV4-1 to TRBJ1-2, with 11 nucleotides matching TRBD1. The CDR3 runs to 16 residues. CDR1 and CDR2 (germline): MGHRA, YSYEKL. The V segment lost 1 base and the J segment 4 bases; nucleotides outside the gene matches: 5. The CDR3 protein is CASSQAGTGGLYGYTF. The CDR3 nucleotides are TGCGCCAGCAGCCAAGCCGGGACAGGGGGACTCTATGGCTACACCTTC.

J is TRBJ2-6 and V is TRBV6-5, with no clear D. CDR3 size: 13 residues. The germline V and J ends were trimmed by 8 bases and 0 bases, with 5 bases remaining between them. Per the germline V gene, CDR1 is MNHEY and CDR2 is SVGAGI. In DNA form, the CDR3 reads TGTGCCAGCGATTTCTCTGGGGCCAACGTCCTGACTTTC. Translation gives CASDFSGANVLTF.

This rearrangement joins TRBV2 to TRBJ1-5; D unclear. The CDR3 is 16 amino acids. Germline-derived CDR1 and CDR2 are SNHLY and FYNNEI. Trimming removed 4 bases from V and 0 bases from J, with 13 bases in between. The CDR3 is CASSVGGRSSNQPQHF. In DNA, the CDR3 is TGTGCCAGCAGTGTTGGTGGGAGGAGTAGCAATCAGCCCCAGCATTTT.

Details on this clone: Additional DNA sequences in this sample encode the identical CDR3. V usage is TRBV7-3 and J usage is TRBJ2-3; tentatively, D is TRBD1 or TRBD2 (5 bases each). The CDR3 totals 13 residues. Trimming cost V 5 bases and J 3 bases, with 9 bases left between them. The germline V gene has CDR1 SGHTA and CDR2 FQGTGA. The CDR3: CASSLGRTDTQYF. The CDR3 nucleotides read TGTGCCAGCAGCCTGGGACGAACAGATACGCAGTATTTT. Full variable domain (rest looked up from reference TRBV7-3 and TRBJ2-3): GAGVSQTPSNKVTEKGKYVELRCDPISGHTALYWYRQSLGQGPEFLIYFQGTGAADDSGLPNDRFFAVRPEGSVSTLKIQRTERGDSAVYLCASSLGRTDTQYFGPGTRLTVL.

V gene TRBV29-1 combines with J gene TRBJ2-4, with D perhaps matching TRBD1 (7 bases). V gave up 2 bases and J gave up 2 bases, with 16 bases separating them. This CDR3 has 16 residues. Germline V gene data show CDR1 as SQVTM and CDR2 as ANQGSEA. The CDR3 DNA reads as TGCAGCGTTGAAAGCCCCCAGGGGGGCCCCAAAAACATTCAGTACTTC. It yields the protein CSVESPQGGPKNIQYF.

V and J are TRBV28 and TRBJ1-5; TRBD1 aligns across 9 bases. This CDR3 comprises 14 residues. V lost 5 bases, J lost 5 bases, and 4 bases stayed unmatched. CDR1 is MDHEN, CDR2 SYDVKM, per germline. CDR3 in amino acids: CASSRHRGHQPQHF. CDR3 coding DNA: TGTGCCAGCAGTCGCCACAGGGGGCATCAGCCCCAGCATTTT.

A few counts support this clone. This chain links TRBV5-5 with TRBJ2-3; 9 nucleotides match TRBD1. Germline V gene lookup returns CDR1 SGHKS and CDR2 YYEKEE (reference sequence). V lost 4 bases, J lost 5 bases, and 8 bases stayed unmatched. This CDR3 has 15 amino acids. CDR3 nucleotide sequence: TGTGCCAGCAGCCCCCGGGACAGGGTTGAAGATACGCAGTATTTT. The encoded protein is CASSPRDRVEDTQYF.

V gene TRBV6-4 combines with J gene TRBJ1-2, with 9 bases fitting TRBD1. This CDR3 has 17 amino acids. V shed 6 bases and J 1 base; nucleotides not matched to a gene: 12. Germline values: CDR1 MRHNA, CDR2 SNTAGT. Here the CDR3 reads CASRATSGTGNNYGYTF. CDR3 DNA: TGTGCCAGCAGAGCTACATCCGGGACAGGGAATAACTATGGCTACACCTTC.

The rearrangement uses TRBV6-5 and TRBJ2-1; no clear D. Germline V gives CDR1 MNHEY, CDR2 SVGAGI. The CDR3 extends over 13 amino acids. V shed 6 bases and J shed 0 bases, with 6 bases lying between them. The CDR3 bases are TGTGCCAGCAGCCGGGCCTCCTACAATGAGCAGTTCTTC. Amino acids: CASSRASYNEQFF.

The CDR3 nucleotides are TGCGCCAGCAGCCAAGTGGTGAGACAGTCGGGTGAAAAACTGTTTTTT. This sequence encodes CASSQVVRQSGEKLFF. The chain carries TRBV4-1 and TRBJ1-4; D might be TRBD1 (5 bases). V was pared by 1 base and J by 7 bases, with 16 bases between. This CDR3 has 16 residues. Germline CDR1 reads MGHRA; CDR2 reads YSYEKL.

The V and J genes are TRBV30 and TRBJ2-2; 11 bases map to TRBD1. This CDR3 is built from 15 residues. V trimming: 8 bases; J trimming: 0 bases; junction bases outside the gene matches: 5. Germline assignment: CDR1 GTSNPN and CDR2 SVGIG (reference sequence). In nucleotides, the CDR3 is TGTGCCAGGACAGGGGGCGCGACGAACACCGGGGAGCTGTTTTTT. This sequence encodes CARTGGATNTGELFF.

This clone came up once. The chain has TRBV20-1 and TRBJ1-2; D is possibly TRBD1 (5 bases). Germline CDR1 reads DFQATT; CDR2 reads SNEGSKA (reference sequence). The CDR3 spans 15 residues. V lost 3 bases, J lost 3 bases, and 17 bases lay in between. The CDR3, as DNA: TGCAGTGCTAGTAACCCGCAGGAGACAGACTATGGCTACACCTTC. Translation gives CSASNPQETDYGYTF.

The chain combines TRBV18 with TRBJ2-7; the match to TRBD1 covers 10 bases. From germline, CDR1 is KGHSH and CDR2 LQKENI. J lost 2 bases, V lost 3 bases, and 4 bases had no gene match. This CDR3 is built from 15 residues. CDR3 DNA sequence: TGTGCCAGCTCACCTGGCGGGACAGGGGCCTACGAGCAGTACTTC. Its translation is CASSPGGTGAYEQYF.

This clone was found once. The chain combines TRBV4-2 with TRBJ1-4, with 7 positions matching TRBD1. The CDR3 sequence is 15 residues long. The germline CDR1 and CDR2 sequences are LGHNA and YNFKEQ. V trimming: 4 bases; J trimming: 3 bases; junction bases outside the gene matches: 5. The CDR3: CASSLRQGANEKLFF. The DNA for the CDR3 is TGTGCCAGCAGCCTGAGACAGGGTGCTAATGAAAAACTGTTTTTT.

The chain couples TRBV27 to TRBJ2-2, with TRBD1 matching over 8 bases. CDR1 and CDR2 (germline): MNHEY, SMNVEV (reference sequence). CDR3 length: 17 amino acids. Losses at the gene ends were 6 bases for V and 1 base for J; bases not matched to a gene: 10. The chain's CDR3 is CASRGNLGTGNTGELFF. In DNA, the CDR3 is TGTGCCAGCAGGGGAAACCTCGGGACAGGGAACACCGGGGAGCTGTTTTTT.